This T cell receptor beta chain was captured by sequencing in a study of shared clonotypes between healthy human individuals. Looking at the study overall: There were three CD4 naive, three CD4 memory, two CD8 naive and one CD8 memory plates per donor.

Sequencing used immunoSEQ multiplex PCR; TCRdb keeps in-frame clones, though not all of them. The table lists about 600,000 clones, about 95% of them singletons. The V end was cut by 2 bases, the J end by 4 bases, with 17 bases between. The CDR3 sequence is 17 residues long. Germline values: CDR1 LNHNV, CDR2 YYDKDF (reference sequence). Selected positively for CCR7 and CD45RO-negative, naive CD8 cells excluded terminally differentiated effector memory CD45RA+ cells. The clonotype originates from a woman aged 25 to 45 in good health. The chain links TRBV15 to TRBJ1-4, with D maybe TRBD1 (6 bases). The sequenced sample consisted of naive CD8+ T cells sorted from blood. The CDR3 DNA follows: TGTGCCACCAGCAGACCTAAACAGGGCCCCGATAATGAAAAACTGTTTTTT. Its protein is CATSRPKQGPDNEKLFF.